This T cell receptor beta chain was observed in a study of blood T cell repertoires in COVID-19. As processed by the authors: Estimated nucleated cell counts came from reference gene primer amplification. TCRdb's table, derived via immunoSEQ multiplex PCR, lists solely in-frame clones and lacks some. Clone size and V and J calls were adopted from that table, with D and trimming inferred from the DNA. The sample has about 270,000 clones, just over 85% seen once; the top ten hold roughly a sixth. The CDR3 spans 14 residues. Germline V gives CDR1 MNHEY, CDR2 SVGAGI. The trim removed 5 bases at V and 6 bases at J, leaving 3 bases unmatched. This clone was observed a few times.

Sample: PBMCs or T cells enriched from blood (not recorded which). The source of this sequence is a young man who had recovered from COVID-19. The chain uses TRBV6-5 and TRBJ2-5; 13 bases match TRBD2. DNA of the CDR3: TGTGCCAGCAGTCAGACTAGCGGGAGGCAGACCCAGTACTTC. Amino acids: CASSQTSGRQTQYF.